This TCR beta chain is drawn from a study of shared clonotypes between healthy human individuals. The CDR3 has 14 amino acids. V was clipped by 6 bases and J by 0 bases, with 11 bases between them. Germline V CDR1 and CDR2: SNHLY, FYNNEI. CD45RO-negative, CCR7-positively selected cells formed the naive CD8 fraction, excluding terminally differentiated effector memory CD45RA+ cells. Splitting of each subset's genomic DNA was done evenly across several immunoSEQ plates. Libraries were prepared by immunoSEQ multiplex PCR; TCRdb keeps only in-frame clonotypes and omits some of them. The data show some 2 million clones, with approximately 95% seen just once and around 1.1% held by the top ten.

The rearrangement uses TRBV2 and TRBJ1-1; D may be TRBD1 (5 bases). This receptor was obtained from a man aged 18-30 years in good health. Sequencing was carried out using naive CD8+ T cells sorted from blood. The CDR3 protein is CASRGVSMNTEAFF. The DNA of the CDR3 is TGTGCCAGCAGAGGGGTTTCCATGAACACTGAAGCTTTCTTT.